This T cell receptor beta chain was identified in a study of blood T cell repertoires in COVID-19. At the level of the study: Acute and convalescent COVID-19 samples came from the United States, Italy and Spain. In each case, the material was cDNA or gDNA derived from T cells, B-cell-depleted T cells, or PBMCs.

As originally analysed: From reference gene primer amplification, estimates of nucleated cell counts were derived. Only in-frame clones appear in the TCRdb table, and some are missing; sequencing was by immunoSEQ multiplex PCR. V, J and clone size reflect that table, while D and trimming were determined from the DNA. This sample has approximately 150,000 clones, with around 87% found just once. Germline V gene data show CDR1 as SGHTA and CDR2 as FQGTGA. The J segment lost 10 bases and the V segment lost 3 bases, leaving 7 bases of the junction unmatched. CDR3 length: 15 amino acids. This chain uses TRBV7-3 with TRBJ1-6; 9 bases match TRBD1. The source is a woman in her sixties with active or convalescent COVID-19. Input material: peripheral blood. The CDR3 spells CASSFTGGFGSPLHF. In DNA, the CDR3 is TGTGCCAGCAGCTTCACAGGGGGCTTCGGGTCACCCCTCCACTTT.